Following are 22 T cell receptor beta chains from one sample sequenced in a study of regulatory T cells in long-lasting Graves disease. Time point denoted: newly diagnosed GD, antithyroid drugs for less than 3 months. The TCR library used RNA extracted from PBMCs. Library construction for TCR beta used iRepertoire HTBI primers and Arm-PCR of CDR3 regions. TCRdb re-called the multiplex PCR reads with MiXCR, one entry per CDR3 protein. The table shows more than 400,000 distinct CDR3 sequences, with about 16% occurring only once. These same records also appear under a second study, on T cells in Graves' hyperthyroidism and ophthalmopathy.

This material consisted of peripheral blood mononuclear cells (PBMCs), taken at new diagnosis, from a patient treated with antithyroid drugs. The origin of the receptors is a middle-aged man with Graves disease.

The chain combines TRBV12-5 with TRBJ1-1; D is unresolved. The CDR3 runs 17 residues. Germline V gives CDR1 LGHNT, CDR2 FRNRAP. V lost 0 bases, J lost 1 base, and 15 bases lay in between. This CDR3 reads CASGLVPSTWANTEAFF. As DNA, the CDR3 is TGTGCTAGTGGTTTGGTCCCCTCGACATGGGCGAACACTGAAGCTTTCTTT.

This chain links TRBV19 with TRBJ2-1; D is possibly TRBD1 or TRBD2 (5 bases each). The CDR3 totals 17 residues. Germline CDR1 is LNHDA and CDR2 is SQIVND (reference sequence). The V gene lost 3 bases and the J gene lost 7 bases, with 22 bases spanning the gap. CDR3 nucleotide sequence: TGTGCCAGTAGTATTGGCCTTAATTGGGACCCCACTAATGAGCAGTTCTTC. This encodes CASSIGLNWDPTNEQFF.

In its sample, this clonotype was seen many times. J is TRBJ2-2 and V is TRBV2; D is perhaps TRBD1 (5 bases). V shed 7 bases and J shed 3 bases, with 12 bases lying between them. CDR1 and CDR2 from the germline V gene are SNHLY and FYNNEI. The CDR3 runs to 14 residues. CDR3 sequence reads: CASNRDSYTGELFF. CDR3 DNA sequence: TGTGCCAGCAACCGCGACAGCTACACCGGGGAGCTGTTTTTT.

This clonotype was observed many times. CDR3 sequence reads: CASSPTPGTSGPFSYNEQFF. In DNA, the CDR3 is TGTGCCAGCAGCCCTACTCCCGGGACTAGCGGGCCGTTCTCCTACAATGAGCAGTTCTTC. V gene TRBV3-1 combines with J gene TRBJ2-1, with 12 bases identical to TRBD2. CDR1 LGHDT and CDR2 YNNKEL come from the germline V gene (reference sequence). The CDR3 contains 20 residues. V gave up 4 bases and J gave up 0 bases; unmatched junction bases: 13.

The chain carries TRBV16 and TRBJ2-1; a possible D gene is TRBD2 (6 bases). CDR3 length: 12 amino acids. In germline, CDR1 is KGHSY, CDR2 FQNENV. The V gene lost 7 bases and the J gene lost 13 bases, with 17 bases spanning the gap. The CDR3 sequence: CASTLEGDIQFF. CDR3 coding DNA: TGTGCCAGCACGTTGGAGGGAGATATCCAGTTCTTC.

The chain joins TRBV27 to TRBJ1-6; D may be TRBD1 (6 bases). Germline assignment: CDR1 MNHEY and CDR2 SMNVEV (reference sequence). V was shortened by 6 bases and J by 7 bases, with 16 bases between the two germline ends. CDR3 length: 15 residues. In DNA, the CDR3 is TGTGCCAGCAGGGGGGAAGGGGGAATCAATTCACCCCTCCACTTT. This gives the protein CASRGEGGINSPLHF.

As for this clonotype: This may be a read error: a much more frequent sequence differs by one nucleotide. V gene TRBV12-3 or TRBV12-4 combines with J gene TRBJ2-1; the match to TRBD2 covers 8 bases. V trimming: 3 bases; J trimming: 2 bases; junction bases outside the gene matches: 3. There are 15 residues in the CDR3. The CDR3 region has the DNA TGTGCCAGCAGTTTGGGACTAGACCCCTACAATGAGCAGTTCTTC. Encoded protein: CASSLGLDPYNEQFF.

Ten or more counts support this clonotype. The chain links TRBV4-2 to TRBJ2-3, with 8 bases that match TRBD2. This CDR3 is 16 amino acids long. V gave up 1 base and J gave up 1 base; unmatched junction bases: 4. Germline V gene data show CDR1 as LGHNA and CDR2 as YNFKEQ. The CDR3 reads CASSQGHSGGTDTQYF. For the CDR3, the DNA is TGTGCCAGCAGCCAAGGCCATAGCGGGGGCACAGATACGCAGTATTTT.

This clonotype was counted ten times or more. The chain couples TRBV27 to TRBJ2-3; tentative D call: TRBD2 (5 bases). V was pared by 4 bases and J by 0 bases, with 8 bases between. This CDR3 is built from 14 residues. CDR1 is MNHEY and CDR2 is SMNVEV in the germline V gene (reference sequence). CDR3 coding DNA: TGTGCCAGCAGTTCGGGATATAGCACAGATACGCAGTATTTT. Translated, it gives CASSSGYSTDTQYF.

This clonotype has at least ten counts. J is TRBJ2-2 and V is TRBV18; weak D call: TRBD1 (5 bases). Trimming took 0 bases from V and 5 from J, leaving 10 bases between them. From germline, CDR1 is KGHSH and CDR2 LQKENI. This CDR3 is built from 15 residues. Here the CDR3 DNA reads TGTGCCAGCTCACCACCGAACAGGTTGACCGGGGAGCTGTTTTTT. Amino acids: CASSPPNRLTGELFF.

This clonotype was observed a few times. V usage is TRBV19 and J usage is TRBJ2-3; D possibly corresponds to TRBD2 (5 bases). This CDR3 region has 16 residues. Trimming left V 3 bases short and J 1 base short, with 14 bases between. Germline V gives CDR1 LNHDA, CDR2 SQIVND (reference sequence). This CDR3 is CASSISSGSGTDTQYF. CDR3 nucleotides: TGTGCCAGTAGTATTTCAAGCGGCTCAGGCACAGATACGCAGTATTTT.

In its sample, this clonotype was seen many times. J is TRBJ2-5 and V is TRBV2, with 8 nucleotides matching TRBD2. Germline lookup yields CDR1 SNHLY and CDR2 FYNNEI. The CDR3 sequence is 19 residues long. V was clipped by 2 bases and J by 5 bases; unmatched bases: 19. CDR3 DNA: TGTGCCAGCAGTGAAAAAGGGGCCGCTCGGGCGGGAGGAGGTGAGACCCAGTACTTC. Amino acids: CASSEKGAARAGGGETQYF.

The chain has TRBV5-1 and TRBJ2-7; TRBD2 agrees at 7 bases. Germline V CDR1 and CDR2: SGHRS, YFSETQ. V lost 4 bases to trimming and J lost 6 bases; unmatched junction nucleotides: 16. The CDR3 extends over 16 amino acids. The CDR3 bases are TGCGCCAGCAGCCTGGTGCCGGGACCCGCTAGCGGCGAGCAGTACTTC. This encodes CASSLVPGPASGEQYF. The variable domain in full, completed from reference TRBV5-1 and TRBJ2-7, reads KAGVTQTPRYLIKTRGQQVTLSCSPISGHRSVSWYQQTPGQGLQFLFEYFSETQRNKGNFPGRFSGRQFSNSRSEMNVSTLELGDSALYLCASSLVPGPASGEQYFGPGTRLTVT.

This clonotype was found many times. The gene calls are TRBV12-3 or TRBV12-4 and TRBJ1-4; D possibly corresponds to TRBD1 (6 bases). The CDR3 sequence is 17 residues long. Trimming took off 6 bases at V and 0 bases at J, with 17 bases between the two ends. The CDR3 spells CASSGGKGQPTNEKLFF. DNA of the CDR3: TGTGCCAGCAGCGGAGGAAAGGGACAACCAACTAATGAAAAACTGTTTTTT.

The sample holds many counts of this clonotype. The chain employs TRBV6-1 and TRBJ2-2; perhaps TRBD1 as D (6 bases). Trimming left V 8 bases short and J 6 bases short, with 10 bases between. In germline, CDR1 is MNHNS, CDR2 SASEGT. The CDR3 is 12 amino acids. The CDR3 DNA follows: TGTGCCAGCGGACAGAGGGCCGGGGAGCTGTTTTTT. Translated: CASGQRAGELFF.

This clonotype appeared many times. This sequence joins TRBV6-2 or TRBV6-3 and TRBJ2-7, with D possibly called TRBD1 or TRBD2 (5 bases each). The germline V gene encodes CDR1 MNHEY and CDR2 SVGEGT. V lost 8 bases to trimming and J lost 5 bases, with 19 bases between them. The CDR3 loop spans 14 amino acids. The CDR3 DNA is TGTGCCAGCGCGTACCGGGGCAGTTCGAACGAGCAGTACTTC. As protein: CASAYRGSSNEQYF.

The chain is built from TRBV7-3 and TRBJ1-1; 10 bases fit TRBD1. V trimming: 5 bases; J trimming: 5 bases; junction bases outside the gene matches: 5. The CDR3 contains 14 residues. Germline CDR1 reads SGHTA; CDR2 reads FQGTGA. The CDR3 bases are TGTGCCAGCAGCCTGACAGGGGGCACAACTGAAGCTTTCTTT. This codes for CASSLTGGTTEAFF.

At least ten counts were recorded for this clonotype. This chain links TRBV6-1 with TRBJ2-7; D perhaps matches TRBD1 (5 bases). Trimming shortened V by 1 base and J by 4 bases, and 11 bases separated the two germline ends. The CDR3 loop spans 14 amino acids. CDR1 is MNHNS, CDR2 SASEGT, per germline. The CDR3 coding sequence is TGTGCCAGCAGTGAAGACGGCAGGGATTACGAGCAGTACTTC. Translated, it gives CASSEDGRDYEQYF.

This clonotype was seen repeatedly, ten times or more. CDR3 residues: CASSDSKTAGGYEQYF. The CDR3 nucleotides are TGTGCCAGCAGTGACAGTAAAACGGCAGGGGGCTACGAGCAGTACTTC. The chain is built from TRBV2 and TRBJ2-7; TRBD1 matches at 7 bases. This CDR3 is 16 amino acids long. Germline assignment: CDR1 SNHLY and CDR2 FYNNEI. With 3 bases clipped from V and 3 bases from J, the junction kept 11 bases outside the gene matches.

Many counts were recorded for this clonotype. This chain joins TRBV5-1 and TRBJ2-3, with 14 bases identical to TRBD2. The CDR3 runs to 16 residues. Germline loops: CDR1 SGHRS, CDR2 YFSETQ. V trimming: 3 bases; J trimming: 5 bases; junction bases outside the gene matches: 5. The CDR3 DNA sequence: TGCGCCAGCAGCTGGGGACTAGCGGGAGCTGTAGATACGCAGTATTTT. It is translated as CASSWGLAGAVDTQYF.

This rearrangement joins TRBV6-2 or TRBV6-3 to TRBJ1-2, with 7 nucleotides matching TRBD1. The CDR3 is made up of 13 amino acids. The germline gives CDR1 MNHEY, CDR2 SVGEGT. V shed 8 bases, J shed 6 bases, and the junction held 9 bases outside the gene matches. CDR3: CASSVRQGNGYTF. CDR3 bases: TGTGCCAGCTCCGTCCGACAGGGAAATGGCTACACCTTC.

V is TRBV3-1 and J is TRBJ2-1, with 7 bases matching TRBD2. With V trimmed by 4 bases and J by 0 bases, 3 bases remained unmatched. This CDR3 spans 15 amino acids. The germline gives CDR1 LGHDT, CDR2 YNNKEL (reference sequence). Here the CDR3 DNA reads TGTGCCAGCAGCCGGGGGACTATCTCCTACAATGAGCAGTTCTTC. Amino acid sequence: CASSRGTISYNEQFF.